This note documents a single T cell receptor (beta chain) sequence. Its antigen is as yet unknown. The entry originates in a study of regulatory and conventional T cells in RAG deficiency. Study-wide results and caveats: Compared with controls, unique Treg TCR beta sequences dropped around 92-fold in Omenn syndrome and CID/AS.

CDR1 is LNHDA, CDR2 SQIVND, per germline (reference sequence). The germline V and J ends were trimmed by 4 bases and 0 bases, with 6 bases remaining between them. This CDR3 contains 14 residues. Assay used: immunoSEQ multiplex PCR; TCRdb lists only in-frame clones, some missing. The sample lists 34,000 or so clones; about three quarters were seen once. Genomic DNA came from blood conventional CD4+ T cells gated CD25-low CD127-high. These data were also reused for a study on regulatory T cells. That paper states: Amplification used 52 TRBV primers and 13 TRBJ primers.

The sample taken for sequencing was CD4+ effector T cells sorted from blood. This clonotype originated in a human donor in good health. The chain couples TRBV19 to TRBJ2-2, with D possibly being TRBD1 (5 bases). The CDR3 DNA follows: TGTGCCAGTAGTACAGGGACGAACACCGGGGAGCTGTTTTTT. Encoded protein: CASSTGTNTGELFF.